This passage covers 2 T cell receptor beta chains from one sample sequenced in a study of blood T cell repertoires in COVID-19. Assay used: immunoSEQ multiplex PCR; TCRdb lists only in-frame clones, some missing. This table has 150,000 to 190,000 clones, more than 75% appearing once. The sequencing sample was made of peripheral blood. The receptors derive from a woman aged 55-75 years with COVID-19, enrolled during active disease.

The chain couples TRBV18 to TRBJ1-5; TRBD1 agrees at 7 bases. The CDR3 is 15 amino acids. Per the germline V gene, CDR1 is KGHSH and CDR2 is LQKENI. J was trimmed by 6 bases and V by 3 bases; bases with no gene match: 8. The CDR3 region is CASSPMTGRVQPQHF. CDR3 nucleotide sequence: TGTGCCAGCTCACCGATGACAGGGCGGGTTCAGCCCCAGCATTTT.

This chain connects TRBV9 to TRBJ2-5; 7 bases are a match to TRBD1. Germline V gene lookup returns CDR1 SGDLS and CDR2 YYNGEE. This CDR3 contains 15 residues. V was pared by 0 bases and J by 7 bases, with 9 bases of the junction left unmatched. Here the CDR3 DNA reads TGTGCCAGCAGCGTAGAGGGACAGCTTCGGGGGACCCAGTACTTC. It encodes CASSVEGQLRGTQYF. Full variable domain (rest looked up from reference TRBV9 and TRBJ2-5): DSGVTQTPKHLITATGQRVTLRCSPRSGDLSVYWYQQSLDQGLQFLIQYYNGEERAKGNILERFSAQQFPDLHSELNLSSLELGDSALYFCASSVEGQLRGTQYFGPGTRLLVL.